A single T cell receptor beta chain is shown here with its context. Its antigen is not identified. This specimen belongs to a study of T cell repertoires in cytomegalovirus infection. General study results and limits: Dominating the ex vivo response were HLA-C-restricted CMV-specific TCR beta clonotypes.

Each CDR3 protein gets one entry after TCRdb re-called the reads with MiXCR. The sample shows 400,000 or so distinct CDR3 sequences, roughly 20% of them seen only once. J lost 4 bases, V lost 4 bases, and 9 bases had no gene match. The CDR3 contains 15 residues. Germline V gene lookup returns CDR1 LGHNA and CDR2 YSLEER. V is TRBV4-3 and J is TRBJ1-1; 7 bases line up with TRBD1. This sequence was found in a human donor in good health (CMV status not recorded). Some clones in this sample may be carry-over from other donors' samples. The sequenced sample consisted of PBMCs. CDR3 sequence: CASSLTGFGGTEAFF. For the CDR3, the DNA is TGCGCCAGCAGCCTGACAGGGTTTGGGGGCACTGAAGCTTTCTTT.